The rows below give T cell receptor beta chains drawn from one sample of a study of T-cell memory formation after mild COVID-19. TCRdb reprocessed the 5' RACE reads with MiXCR, giving one entry per CDR3 protein. The sample has under 600,000 distinct CDR3 sequences; less than 25% are singletons. Sequences were obtained from PBMCs or a T cell subset sorted from them (not recorded which). These receptors were taken from an adult woman who had mild COVID-19 (a few samples of this study predate the infection). Cell type and time point are not known. The CDR3 runs from the conserved cysteine through the conserved F or W. Fields, in order: CDR3 DNA, CDR3 protein, J gene, D gene, V gene, clone size. A D gene is named only where the DNA matches it firmly. Part of the rows lack a size; the others show once, few, many or a class for expanded clones.

CDR3nt: TGCGCCAGCAGCCGAGAGGCCCAAGAGACCCAGTACTTC
CDR3aa: CASSREAQETQYF
j_gene: TRBJ2-5
d_gene: -
v_gene: TRBV5-1
abundance: -

CDR3nt: TGCAGTGCTGAAACAGCGGGGGGCTCCTACAATGAGCAGTTCTTC
CDR3aa: CSAETAGGSYNEQFF
j_gene: TRBJ2-1
d_gene: TRBD2
v_gene: TRBV20-1
abundance: -

CDR3nt: TGTGCCAGCTGGACAGGGAGGTATGAGCAGTTCTTC
CDR3aa: CASWTGRYEQFF
j_gene: TRBJ2-1
d_gene: TRBD1
v_gene: TRBV6-2/TRBV6-3
abundance: -

CDR3nt: TGTGCCATCAGTCCGACGGGGGCTCTAGCCAAAAACATTCAGTACTTC
CDR3aa: CAISPTGALAKNIQYF
j_gene: TRBJ2-4
d_gene: -
v_gene: TRBV10-3
abundance: -

CDR3nt: TGTGCCAGTAGTGGACAGGGAAGCCCCTGGACTGAAGCTTTCTTT
CDR3aa: CASSGQGSPWTEAFF
j_gene: TRBJ1-1
d_gene: TRBD1
v_gene: TRBV19
abundance: -

CDR3nt: TGTGCCACCAGTGATCAGCGGGACAAAACCCTGACTTTT
CDR3aa: CATSDQRDKTLTF
j_gene: TRBJ1-1
d_gene: -
v_gene: TRBV24-1
abundance: -

CDR3nt: TGCAGTGCTAGAGTTGGTAGCGGGGCCGGAAATGAGCAGTTCTTC
CDR3aa: CSARVGSGAGNEQFF
j_gene: TRBJ2-1
d_gene: TRBD2
v_gene: TRBV20-1
abundance: many

CDR3nt: TGTGCCAGTGGAAGCGGGAGGGCCGTCCACGAGCAGTACTTC
CDR3aa: CASGSGRAVHEQYF
j_gene: TRBJ2-7
d_gene: TRBD2
v_gene: TRBV19
abundance: -

CDR3nt: TGTGCCACCAGCCCAAGGACTAGCGGGAGCTCGGGCACAGATACGCAGTATTTT
CDR3aa: CATSPRTSGSSGTDTQYF
j_gene: TRBJ2-3
d_gene: TRBD2
v_gene: TRBV15
abundance: few

CDR3nt: TGTGCCAGCAGTTACCTCAGGGGGAACACTGAAGCTTTCTTT
CDR3aa: CASSYLRGNTEAFF
j_gene: TRBJ1-1
d_gene: -
v_gene: TRBV6-5
abundance: many

CDR3nt: TGTGCCAGCAGTTATGGCTGGGACAGGGGTTTTTATGAGCAGTTCTTC
CDR3aa: CASSYGWDRGFYEQFF
j_gene: TRBJ2-1
d_gene: TRBD1
v_gene: TRBV6-5
abundance: -

CDR3nt: TGTGCCAGCAGGGTTCGGCTAGCGGGTGGCAATGAGCAGTTCTTC
CDR3aa: CASRVRLAGGNEQFF
j_gene: TRBJ2-1
d_gene: TRBD2
v_gene: TRBV2
abundance: many

CDR3nt: TGCAGTGCTAGAACCACTAGCGGAATCTACGAGCAGTACTTC
CDR3aa: CSARTTSGIYEQYF
j_gene: TRBJ2-7
d_gene: TRBD2
v_gene: TRBV20-1
abundance: many

CDR3nt: TGTGCCAGCAGTTACTCAGGTAGGGGCCCGCAAAGAGAAGCTTTCTTT
CDR3aa: CASSYSGRGPQREAFF
j_gene: TRBJ1-1
d_gene: -
v_gene: TRBV6-2/TRBV6-3
abundance: few

CDR3nt: TGCGCCAGCGCGGGGGGACAGGGGGAAACTGAAGCTTTCTTT
CDR3aa: CASAGGQGETEAFF
j_gene: TRBJ1-1
d_gene: TRBD1
v_gene: TRBV4-1
abundance: -

CDR3nt: TGCAGTGCTAGTACCCGGGTGGGGGGCAATCAGCCCCAGCATTTT
CDR3aa: CSASTRVGGNQPQHF
j_gene: TRBJ1-5
d_gene: -
v_gene: TRBV20-1
abundance: -

CDR3nt: TGCAGCGTTGAACTAGCGGGAAGGGATGAGCAGTACTTC
CDR3aa: CSVELAGRDEQYF
j_gene: TRBJ2-7
d_gene: TRBD2
v_gene: TRBV29-1
abundance: -

CDR3nt: TGTGCCAGCAGTGATGTCGGGACTGACCTTCAAGAGACCCAGTACTTC
CDR3aa: CASSDVGTDLQETQYF
j_gene: TRBJ2-5
d_gene: -
v_gene: TRBV6-1
abundance: -

CDR3nt: TGCAGTGCTAGTCACGGAACTGGGGCCAACGTCCTGACTTTC
CDR3aa: CSASHGTGANVLTF
j_gene: TRBJ2-6
d_gene: -
v_gene: TRBV20-1
abundance: once

CDR3nt: TGTGCCAGCAGCTACGGGACTAGTAGAGGGGATGAGCAGTTCTTC
CDR3aa: CASSYGTSRGDEQFF
j_gene: TRBJ2-1
d_gene: TRBD2
v_gene: TRBV11-3
abundance: -

CDR3nt: TGTGCCAGCATTTCGGGGGTAGCCCTGGACCGCCCCTACGAGCAGTACTTC
CDR3aa: CASISGVALDRPYEQYF
j_gene: TRBJ2-7
d_gene: -
v_gene: TRBV6-6
abundance: few

CDR3nt: TGCAGTGCTAGACCCCGAGGGGAAAACACCATATATTTT
CDR3aa: CSARPRGENTIYF
j_gene: TRBJ1-3
d_gene: -
v_gene: TRBV20-1
abundance: -

CDR3nt: TGCAGTGCTCCCCTCCCAGGCAGGGGCAATCAGCCCCAGCATTTT
CDR3aa: CSAPLPGRGNQPQHF
j_gene: TRBJ1-5
d_gene: -
v_gene: TRBV20-1
abundance: -

CDR3nt: TGTGCCACCAGCAGCTATAGCGGGGGGGCCGGGACCCAGTACTTC
CDR3aa: CATSSYSGGAGTQYF
j_gene: TRBJ2-5
d_gene: TRBD2
v_gene: TRBV15
abundance: -

CDR3nt: TGTGCCAGCAGTTTCCGGGACAGGCAAGAAAAACTGTTTTTT
CDR3aa: CASSFRDRQEKLFF
j_gene: TRBJ1-4
d_gene: TRBD1
v_gene: TRBV6-5
abundance: -

CDR3nt: TGTGCCAGCTCACCACAGGGGGCGCTAGGCTACACCTTC
CDR3aa: CASSPQGALGYTF
j_gene: TRBJ1-2
d_gene: TRBD1
v_gene: TRBV18
abundance: -

CDR3nt: TGTGCCAGCAGCATACGGGACAGGGCGTACGAGCAGTACTTC
CDR3aa: CASSIRDRAYEQYF
j_gene: TRBJ2-7
d_gene: TRBD1
v_gene: TRBV7-8
abundance: -

CDR3nt: TGTGCCAGCAGCGTAGAGGCAGGGAACACTGAAGCTTTCTTT
CDR3aa: CASSVEAGNTEAFF
j_gene: TRBJ1-1
d_gene: -
v_gene: TRBV9
abundance: -

CDR3nt: TGTGCCAGCAGAGACCCGGGACTAGCGGGAGCCCAAGATACGCAGTATTTT
CDR3aa: CASRDPGLAGAQDTQYF
j_gene: TRBJ2-3
d_gene: TRBD2
v_gene: TRBV7-2
abundance: -

CDR3nt: TGTGCCAGCGGACGCGGGGTGGTCAATTCACCCCTCCACTTT
CDR3aa: CASGRGVVNSPLHF
j_gene: TRBJ1-6
d_gene: -
v_gene: TRBV7-9
abundance: few

CDR3nt: TGTGCCAGCAAGGAACTAGCGGGGGACGGCGGAGATACGCAGTATTTT
CDR3aa: CASKELAGDGGDTQYF
j_gene: TRBJ2-3
d_gene: TRBD2
v_gene: TRBV2
abundance: few

CDR3nt: TGTGCCAGCAGAGGTATAGCGGGAGCCAAAAACATTCAGTACTTC
CDR3aa: CASRGIAGAKNIQYF
j_gene: TRBJ2-4
d_gene: TRBD2
v_gene: TRBV12-3/TRBV12-4
abundance: -

CDR3nt: TGTGCCATCAGTGGAACCGGGACGGGGAACACCGGGGAGCTGTTTTTT
CDR3aa: CAISGTGTGNTGELFF
j_gene: TRBJ2-2
d_gene: -
v_gene: TRBV10-3
abundance: few

CDR3nt: TGTGCCAGCAGCCGCCTGGGGACAGGTTCGTACGAGCAGTACTTC
CDR3aa: CASSRLGTGSYEQYF
j_gene: TRBJ2-7
d_gene: TRBD1
v_gene: TRBV7-6
abundance: few

CDR3nt: TGTGCCAGCAGTTCAGCAATCTTAAGCACAGATACGCAGTATTTT
CDR3aa: CASSSAILSTDTQYF
j_gene: TRBJ2-3
d_gene: -
v_gene: TRBV12-3/TRBV12-4
abundance: -

CDR3nt: TGTGCCAGCAGCGTACCGGCTTTGACAGGGCTTTATGGCTACACCTTC
CDR3aa: CASSVPALTGLYGYTF
j_gene: TRBJ1-2
d_gene: TRBD1
v_gene: TRBV9
abundance: -

CDR3nt: TGTGCCAGCAGTCCAGCCCGCACTAACTATGGCTACACCTTC
CDR3aa: CASSPARTNYGYTF
j_gene: TRBJ1-2
d_gene: -
v_gene: TRBV27
abundance: -

CDR3nt: TGTGCCACCAGTGAGTCACCGGGACAACGAGGAGATACTGAAGCTTTCTTT
CDR3aa: CATSESPGQRGDTEAFF
j_gene: TRBJ1-1
d_gene: -
v_gene: TRBV24-1
abundance: few

CDR3nt: TGTGCCAGCAGCGAGGACAGGGGCCCCTATGGCTACACCTTC
CDR3aa: CASSEDRGPYGYTF
j_gene: TRBJ1-2
d_gene: TRBD1
v_gene: TRBV7-2
abundance: few

CDR3nt: TGTGCCACCAGTGATTCACCCCACGACTACGAGAACACCGGGGAGCTGTTTTTT
CDR3aa: CATSDSPHDYENTGELFF
j_gene: TRBJ2-2
d_gene: -
v_gene: TRBV24-1
abundance: -

CDR3nt: TGCGCCAGCAGCCGTTGGACAGTGCAGGACGAGCAGTACTTC
CDR3aa: CASSRWTVQDEQYF
j_gene: TRBJ2-7
d_gene: -
v_gene: TRBV5-1
abundance: many

CDR3nt: TGTGCCAGCAGCTGGGGACTAGCGGGAGTGGCCTACGAGCAGTACTTC
CDR3aa: CASSWGLAGVAYEQYF
j_gene: TRBJ2-7
d_gene: TRBD2
v_gene: TRBV7-6
abundance: -